The present T cell receptor (beta chain) was sequenced within a study of T cells after yellow fever vaccination. This clonotype was observed a few times. Since a much larger clone is just one base distant, this may be a read error. Making TCR cDNA involved 5'RACE template switching, which added UMIs and a universal primer site. TCRdb used MiXCR to reprocess the 5' RACE reads, holding one entry per CDR3 protein. Of 300,000 to 350,000 distinct CDR3 sequences in the sample, roughly 4% are singletons; the top ten hold 20% to 25%. The CDR3 loop spans 15 amino acids. This sample comprised PBMCs, obtained 5 days after the yellow fever booster vaccination. This receptor was obtained from a man aged 18 to 29 who received the YFV17D yellow fever vaccine. The chain employs TRBV12-3 or TRBV12-4 and TRBJ1-2; no firm D call. This chain's CDR3 is CASSSSGGINYGFTF. In nucleotides, the CDR3 is TGTGCCAGCAGTTCCTCGGGAGGTATAAACTATGGCTTCACCTTC.